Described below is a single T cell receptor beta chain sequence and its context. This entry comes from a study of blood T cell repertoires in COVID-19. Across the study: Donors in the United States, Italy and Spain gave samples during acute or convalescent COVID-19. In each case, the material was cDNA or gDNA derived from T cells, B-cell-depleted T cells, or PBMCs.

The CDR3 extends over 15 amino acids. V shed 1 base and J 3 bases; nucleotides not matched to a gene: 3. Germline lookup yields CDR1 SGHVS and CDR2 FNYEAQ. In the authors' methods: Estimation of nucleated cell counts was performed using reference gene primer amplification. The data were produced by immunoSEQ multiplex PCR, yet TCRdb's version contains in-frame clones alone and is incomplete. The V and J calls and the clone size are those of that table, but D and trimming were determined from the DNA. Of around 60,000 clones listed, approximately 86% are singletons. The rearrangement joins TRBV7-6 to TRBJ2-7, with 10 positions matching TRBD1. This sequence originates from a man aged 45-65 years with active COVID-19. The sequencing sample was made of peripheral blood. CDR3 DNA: TGTGCCAGCAGCTTAGGGGGACAGGGGTACTACGAGCAGTACTTC. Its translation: CASSLGGQGYYEQYF.